Below, 4 T cell receptor beta chains from the same sample are listed, as sequenced in a study of PD-L1 blockade in urothelial cancer. TCRdb's table, derived via immunoSEQ multiplex PCR, lists solely in-frame clones and lacks some. The sample carries approximately 90,000 clones, nearly 90% recorded once. Time point specified: pretreatment peripheral blood. The material sequenced was PBMCs, taken around atezolizumab (anti-PD-L1) treatment. The receptors stem from a man between 60 and 70 years old with urothelial cancer.

Concerning this clone: The junction does not match germline at one end; this may be a read error. The gene calls are TRBV28 and TRBJ2-4, with D unresolved. Germline CDR1 MDHEN, CDR2 SYDVKM. CDR3 length: 14 amino acids. CDR3 loop: CASSLPGAINIQYF. CDR3 nucleotide sequence: TGTGCCAGCAGCCTACCCGGTGCCATAAACATTCAGTACTTC.

This clone was detected once. This chain links TRBV7-2 with TRBJ2-5; 8 bases fit TRBD2. The CDR3 loop spans 14 amino acids. CDR1 SGHTA and CDR2 FQGNSA come from the germline V gene. V gave up 4 bases and J gave up 5 bases; unmatched junction bases: 6. The CDR3 is CASSSRGGRETQYF. The CDR3 DNA reads TGTGCCAGCAGCTCACGGGGGGGCCGGGAGACCCAGTACTTC.

This chain links TRBV9 with TRBJ2-5, with 9 bases matching TRBD1. The end of the DNA aligns better with TRBJ2-7, so the J call may be wrong. In germline, CDR1 is SGDLS, CDR2 YYNGEE. The CDR3 is made up of 15 amino acids. In DNA form, the CDR3 reads TGTGCCAGCTCAACCGGGACAGGGACACTCTACGAGCAGTACTTC. It yields the protein CASSTGTGTLYEQYF.

This sequence joins TRBV10-2 and TRBJ2-2, with D possibly TRBD1 on 6 matching bases. V lost 0 bases and J lost 1, with 9 bases in between. The CDR3 totals 16 residues. Germline CDR1 WSHSY, CDR2 SAAADI. CDR3 DNA: TGCGCCAGCAGTGAGTCACAGGGTTTGAACACCGGGGAGCTGTTTTTT. This translates into CASSESQGLNTGELFF.